These 15 T cell receptor beta chains were all obtained from the same sample, sequenced in a study of T-cell reconstitution after alpha-beta-depleted transplantation in children. This sample's TCRbeta library carried unique molecular identifier barcodes. TCRdb reprocessed the PCR reads with MiXCR, giving one entry per CDR3 protein. The sample comprises approximately 640,000 distinct CDR3 sequences, about 15% of which are singletons, and over 0.95% rests with the top ten. The sequenced sample was PBMCs from the stem cell graft donor, obtained from the stem cell graft. The receptors originated from a human donor who donated a stem cell graft to a child with acute myeloid leukemia.

The rearrangement joins TRBV5-1 to TRBJ1-1; no reliable D call. The CDR3 runs 14 residues. Trimming cost V 1 base and J 0 bases, with 7 bases left between them. Germline CDR1 SGHRS, CDR2 YFSETQ. CDR3 amino acids: CASSLNRLNTEAFF. The CDR3 nucleotides are TGCGCCAGCAGCTTGAACAGATTGAACACTGAAGCTTTCTTT.

The chain couples TRBV20-1 to TRBJ2-3; the D gene could be TRBD1 or TRBD2 (5 bases each). This CDR3 region has 15 residues. CDR1 is DFQATT, CDR2 SNEGSKA, per germline (reference sequence). The V and J ends lost 7 bases and 2 bases respectively, with 19 bases between them. Here the CDR3 DNA reads TGCAGTGTAGTACGTTGGGACGGAGACACAGATACGCAGTATTTT. Its protein product is CSVVRWDGDTDTQYF.

This clonotype was seen at least ten times. The CDR3 nucleotides read TGCAGTGCTAGTTCTACAGCGGGCTTCCAAGAGACCCAGTACTTC. This codes for CSASSTAGFQETQYF. The genes are TRBV20-1 and TRBJ2-5; possibly TRBD2 for D (6 bases). This CDR3 comprises 15 residues. Trimming left V 3 bases short and J 1 base short, with 15 bases between. Germline V CDR1 and CDR2: DFQATT, SNEGSKA (reference sequence).

DNA of the CDR3: TGTGCCAGCAGCTCCCGTCCGAGCCGAAGCACAGATACGCAGTATTTT. It translates to CASSSRPSRSTDTQYF. The gene calls are TRBV7-6 and TRBJ2-3, with D unresolved. CDR1 SGHVS and CDR2 FNYEAQ come from the germline V gene. The CDR3 is made up of 16 amino acids. V lost 4 bases, J lost 0 bases, and 14 bases lay in between.

The chain uses TRBV7-2 and TRBJ2-3; maybe TRBD2 (5 bases). V lost 1 base to trimming and J lost 8 bases, with 7 bases between them. The germline V gene has CDR1 SGHTA and CDR2 FQGNSA. The CDR3 spans 12 residues. CDR3 region: CASSLGAGTQYF. The CDR3 DNA reads TGTGCCAGCAGCTTAGGGGCGGGTACGCAGTATTTT.

This clonotype was counted many times. The rearrangement links TRBV20-1 to TRBJ2-4; D possibly matches TRBD1 or TRBD2 (5 bases each). The CDR3 covers 12 residues. CDR1 and CDR2 from the germline V gene are DFQATT and SNEGSKA (reference sequence). The V gene lost 6 bases and the J gene lost 6 bases, with 12 bases spanning the gap. In DNA form, the CDR3 reads TGCAGTGCCGGGGCCCAAGCAAACATTCAGTACTTC. Translation gives CSAGAQANIQYF.

This clonotype was recorded a few times. The chain links TRBV4-2 to TRBJ1-1; D might be TRBD1 (6 bases). CDR1 is LGHNA, CDR2 YNFKEQ, per germline. This CDR3 region has 18 residues. V lost 3 bases, J lost 0 bases, and 20 bases lay in between. The CDR3 protein is CASSQMAQGSPVNTEAFF. CDR3 bases: TGTGCCAGCAGCCAGATGGCACAGGGCAGTCCTGTGAACACTGAAGCTTTCTTT.

V usage is TRBV30 and J usage is TRBJ1-1, with 7 bases lining up with TRBD1. Germline V gives CDR1 GTSNPN, CDR2 SVGIG (reference sequence). This CDR3 contains 15 residues. V was pared by 2 bases and J by 1 base, with 7 bases of the junction left unmatched. The CDR3 DNA follows: TGTGCCTGGAGTCCCCCCAGGGGGGGGAACACTGAAGCTTTCTTT. Translation: CAWSPPRGGNTEAFF.

This clonotype was recorded a few times. The genes are TRBV23-1 and TRBJ1-5; D is unclear. TRBV23-1 is an ORF, with its function uncertain. CDR3 length: 11 amino acids. Deletions cut 0 bases from V and 11 bases from J, with 5 bases between. CDR3 amino acids: CASSQSSAQHF. CDR3 DNA sequence: TGCGCCAGCAGTCAATCTTCGGCCCAGCATTTT.

This clonotype was observed a handful of times. This rearrangement joins TRBV28 to TRBJ2-5, with 9 nucleotides matching TRBD1. V dropped 5 bases and J dropped 2; count of bases not matched to a gene: 9. The CDR3 totals 16 residues. The germline V gene encodes CDR1 MDHEN and CDR2 SYDVKM. The CDR3 DNA reads TGTGCCAGCAGTCCCGACCGGGACAGGGCACAAGAGACCCAGTACTTC. It codes for CASSPDRDRAQETQYF.

This clonotype was observed at least ten times. The rearrangement links TRBV5-1 to TRBJ1-6, with 9 bases aligning to TRBD1. Trimming took 4 bases from V and 10 from J; bases not matched to a gene: 6. Germline V gene sequence: CDR1 SGHRS, CDR2 YFSETQ. The CDR3 contains 14 residues. The DNA of the CDR3 is TGCGCCAGCAGCCCGGGACAGGGTGAATCACCCCTCCACTTT. This sequence encodes CASSPGQGESPLHF.

At least ten counts were recorded for this clonotype. CDR3 region: CASRGLGNEQFF. CDR3 bases: TGTGCCAGCAGGGGCCTTGGGAATGAGCAGTTCTTC. The rearrangement joins TRBV28 to TRBJ2-1; D ambiguous. Germline V gene data show CDR1 as MDHEN and CDR2 as SYDVKM. This CDR3 is built from 12 residues. V lost 6 bases and J lost 7, with 10 bases in between.

A remark on this clonotype: A much more abundant neighbour one base away suggests this may be a read error. The chain recombines TRBV29-1 with TRBJ1-2; no reliable D call. This CDR3 is built from 13 residues. Germline lookup yields CDR1 SQVTM and CDR2 ANQGSEA. The CDR3 sequence: CSVTLTANCGYTF. The DNA for the CDR3 is TGCAGCGTTACGCTGACGGCTAACTGTGGCTACACCTTC.

This clonotype has at least ten counts. V is TRBV20-1 and J is TRBJ2-3; D is uncertain. Germline V gene data show CDR1 as DFQATT and CDR2 as SNEGSKA (reference sequence). The V gene lost 6 bases and the J gene lost 4 bases, with 8 bases spanning the gap. This CDR3 has 11 residues. CDR3 coding DNA: TGCAGTGCCCCAAGAGCAGATACGCAGTATTTT. As protein: CSAPRADTQYF.

V gene TRBV5-6 combines with J gene TRBJ2-7; TRBD2 matches at 7 bases. This CDR3 region has 14 residues. V trimming: 0 bases; J trimming: 3 bases; junction bases outside the gene matches: 3. Germline assignment: CDR1 SGHDT and CDR2 YYEEEE. The CDR3 nucleotides are TGTGCCAGCAGCTTGGGTGGGAGGGTCTACGAGCAGTACGTC. It encodes CASSLGGRVYEQYV.